The 25 T cell receptor beta chains below were found in one sample sequenced in a study of blood T cell repertoires in COVID-19 (dated by TCRdb to the early 2020s). Libraries were built with the immunoSEQ multiplex PCR assay. The table was pulled from immuneACCESS by TCRdb, which kept in-frame rearrangements only. Such tables lose some clones; where checked, under half of the loss comes from unresolved V genes, and the rest has no known cause. The sample records 130,000 to 150,000 clones, roughly 83% of which are singletons. The biggest ten clones account for under 7% of the sample. Sequenced material: PBMCs or T cells enriched from blood (not recorded which). These receptors came from a man aged 35 to 55 with acute COVID-19.

This rearrangement joins TRBV6-2 or TRBV6-3 to TRBJ1-5; perhaps TRBD1 as D (5 bases). Germline V lookup: CDR1 MNHEY, CDR2 SVGEGT. The V and J ends lost 2 bases and 9 bases respectively, with 11 bases between them. CDR3 length equals 13 residues. CDR3 sequence reads: CASSYVGLGPQHF. The CDR3 DNA follows: TGTGCCAGCAGTTACGTGGGGCTCGGGCCCCAGCATTTT.

CDR3 residues: CASSYGTGSWWTGELFF. The CDR3 DNA sequence: TGTGCCAGCAGTTATGGAACCGGGAGTTGGTGGACCGGGGAGCTGTTTTTT. The chain is built from TRBV5-6 and TRBJ2-2, with D perhaps matching TRBD2 (6 bases). Germline V gene sequence: CDR1 SGHDT, CDR2 YYEEEE. V was clipped by 5 bases and J by 5 bases, with 22 bases between them. CDR3 length: 17 amino acids.

The chain uses TRBV20-1 and TRBJ2-4; D possibly corresponds to TRBD2 (6 bases). The length of the CDR3 is 11 residues. Germline assignment: CDR1 DFQATT and CDR2 SNEGSKA (reference sequence). Trimming cost V 8 bases and J 14 bases, with 19 bases left between them. This chain's CDR3 is CSRPGRGFEYF. The CDR3 DNA follows: TGCAGTAGACCGGGACGGGGGTTCGAGTACTTC.

The V and J genes are TRBV27 and TRBJ2-2; 8 bases line up with TRBD2. Germline assignment: CDR1 MNHEY and CDR2 SMNVEV (reference sequence). CDR3 length: 22 amino acids. After removal of 5 bases from V and 5 bases from J, the junction contained 28 bases not matched to a gene. The chain's CDR3 is CASSLNLRSGSVPAFFTGELFF. Written as DNA, the CDR3 is TGTGCCAGCAGTCTCAATTTAAGGAGCGGGAGCGTACCGGCTTTCTTTACCGGGGAGCTGTTTTTT.

This rearrangement joins TRBV6-6 to TRBJ1-4; weak D call: TRBD1 (6 bases). V was clipped by 5 bases and J by 5 bases, with 9 bases between them. The germline V gene encodes CDR1 MNHNY and CDR2 SVGAGI (reference sequence). The CDR3 runs 13 residues. The CDR3: CASSRTENEKLFF. The CDR3 nucleotides are TGTGCCAGCAGTAGGACAGAAAATGAAAAACTGTTTTTT.

The chain joins TRBV2 to TRBJ2-7; D is ambiguous. V shed 1 base and J shed 4 bases, with 5 bases lying between them. This CDR3 region has 12 residues. Germline assignment: CDR1 SNHLY and CDR2 FYNNEI. CDR3 loop: CASSEGGYEQYF. The DNA of the CDR3 is TGTGCCAGCAGTGAAGGAGGATACGAGCAGTACTTC.

DNA for the CDR3: TGTGCCAGCAGCCGGTATGGACAGCCTGGGGATTCTCTTCAGTACTTC. Translated, it gives CASSRYGQPGDSLQYF. V usage is TRBV28 and J usage is TRBJ2-4, with D tentatively TRBD1 (6 bases). The V gene lost 6 bases and the J gene lost 11 bases, with 26 bases spanning the gap. Germline V CDR1 and CDR2: MDHEN, SYDVKM. The CDR3 has 16 amino acids.

This clone was seen once. This sequence joins TRBV5-1 and TRBJ2-1; 7 bases line up with TRBD1. Germline CDR1 reads SGHRS; CDR2 reads YFSETQ. V was clipped by 4 bases and J by 4 bases; unmatched bases: 5. CDR3 length: 14 amino acids. The CDR3, as DNA: TGCGCCAGCAGCACCCGGGACAGTTACAATGAGCAGTTCTTC. Translation gives CASSTRDSYNEQFF.

The chain is built from TRBV4-1 and TRBJ2-7, with TRBD2 matching over 10 bases. The CDR3 runs to 17 residues. Trimming took 2 bases from V and 2 from J; bases not matched to a gene: 9. Germline CDR1 and CDR2: MGHRA and YSYEKL. As DNA, the CDR3 is TGCGCCAGCAGCCAAAATCTTAGGACTAGCGGAACCTACGAGCAGTACTTC. It is translated as CASSQNLRTSGTYEQYF.

This clone was seen a single time. The V gene is TRBV30, the J gene TRBJ1-1, with D unresolved. The CDR3 loop spans 13 amino acids. Trimming shortened V by 2 bases and J by 4 bases, and 11 bases separated the two germline ends. Germline V gene data show CDR1 as GTSNPN and CDR2 as SVGIG (reference sequence). Here the CDR3 DNA reads TGTGCCTGGAGTCGAGACAAATTCACTGAAGCTTTCTTT. Translating gives CAWSRDKFTEAFF.

The chain links TRBV5-1 to TRBJ1-4; 7 bases line up with TRBD1. This CDR3 region has 16 residues. CDR1 is SGHRS and CDR2 is YFSETQ in the germline V gene. J was trimmed by 1 base and V by 4 bases; bases with no gene match: 7. CDR3 protein: CASSPGTVGTNEKLFF. The CDR3 DNA follows: TGCGCCAGCAGCCCCGGGACAGTTGGAACTAATGAAAAACTGTTTTTT.

The J gene is TRBJ2-7, the V gene TRBV23-1; TRBD2 might be the D (6 bases). TRBV23-1 qualifies as an ORF whose function is uncertain. This CDR3 has 15 amino acids. V was trimmed by 0 bases and J by 3 bases, leaving 12 bases between them. CDR3 nucleotides: TGCGCCAGCAGTCAATCGTCGGGGGTTCGCTACGAGCAGTACTTC. Translated: CASSQSSGVRYEQYF.

This clone came up once. This chain joins TRBV4-3 and TRBJ2-7; the D gene is possibly TRBD1 (5 bases). Germline V gene lookup returns CDR1 LGHNA and CDR2 YSLEER. This CDR3 has 15 residues. V lost 1 base, J lost 3 bases, and 13 bases lay in between. The CDR3 sequence: CASSQVQGFIYEQYF. The CDR3 DNA is TGCGCCAGCAGCCAAGTCCAGGGTTTCATCTACGAGCAGTACTTC.

The chain is built from TRBV5-1 and TRBJ1-1; tentatively, D is TRBD1 (5 bases). The CDR3 consists of 15 residues. Germline CDR1 reads SGHRS; CDR2 reads YFSETQ. Trimming removed 2 bases at V and 5 bases at J, with 16 bases between. The CDR3 spells CASSFLVGGLTEAFF. CDR3 DNA: TGCGCCAGCAGCTTTCTCGTCGGGGGTTTGACTGAAGCTTTCTTT.

The chain carries TRBV19 and TRBJ1-2; D ambiguous. CDR1 LNHDA and CDR2 SQIVND come from the germline V gene (reference sequence). The CDR3 has 14 residues. V dropped 1 base and J dropped 3 bases, with 9 bases sitting between them. CDR3 bases: TGTGCCAGTAGTATAGGTAGGAGAGACTATGGCTACACCTTC. This sequence encodes CASSIGRRDYGYTF. The whole variable domain, remainder taken from reference TRBV19 and TRBJ1-2, is DGGITQSPKYLFRKEGQNVTLSCEQNLNHDAMYWYRQDPGQGLRLIYYSQIVNDFQKGDIAEGYSVSREKKESFPLTVTSAQKNPTAFYLCASSIGRRDYGYTFGSGTRLTVV.

This clone was recorded a few times. The chain uses TRBV19 and TRBJ2-7; D gene uncertain. Trimming took off 4 bases at V and 0 bases at J, with 10 bases between the two ends. The CDR3 runs 14 residues. Germline values: CDR1 LNHDA, CDR2 SQIVND (reference sequence). As DNA, the CDR3 is TGTGCCAGTAGTAGGCAAGCGAACTCCTACGAGCAGTACTTC. Protein sequence: CASSRQANSYEQYF. Together with reference TRBV19 and TRBJ2-7, the CDR3 gives the full variable domain: DGGITQSPKYLFRKEGQNVTLSCEQNLNHDAMYWYRQDPGQGLRLIYYSQIVNDFQKGDIAEGYSVSREKKESFPLTVTSAQKNPTAFYLCASSRQANSYEQYFGPGTRLTVT.

The table lists this clone with a count of one. The rearrangement links TRBV4-3 to TRBJ1-2; the match to TRBD1 covers 8 bases. CDR3 size: 15 residues. Looked up from germline, CDR1 is LGHNA and CDR2 is YSLEER. The ends lost 1 base at V and 5 bases at J; junction bases unmatched: 6. CDR3 in amino acids: CASSQVTGGAYGYTF. As DNA, the CDR3 is TGCGCCAGCAGCCAAGTCACAGGGGGAGCTTATGGCTACACCTTC.

The chain has TRBV28 and TRBJ2-3; 9 nucleotides match TRBD2. J was trimmed by 9 bases and V by 6 bases; bases with no gene match: 16. This CDR3 is 16 amino acids long. Germline CDR1 is MDHEN and CDR2 is SYDVKM. The CDR3 nucleotides are TGTGCCAGCAGCCAACCTAGCGGGATCCCCGGGTGGACGCAGTATTTT. The encoded protein is CASSQPSGIPGWTQYF.

This sequence joins TRBV6-5 and TRBJ1-6; D gene ambiguous. This CDR3 has 14 residues. Trimming removed 3 bases at V and 5 bases at J, with 8 bases between. CDR1 is MNHEY and CDR2 is SVGAGI in the germline V gene. As DNA, the CDR3 is TGTGCCAGCAGTTATGCCCAGGATAATTCACCCCTCCACTTT. Translation gives CASSYAQDNSPLHF.

The chain recombines TRBV11-2 with TRBJ2-7; tentatively, D is TRBD1 (6 bases). Germline CDR1 reads SGHAT; CDR2 reads FQNNGV. This CDR3 is built from 16 residues. V dropped 3 bases and J dropped 6 bases, with 21 bases sitting between them. The CDR3 DNA is TGTGCCAGCAGCTTCCCGGGCAGGGGATCTCGAGTCGAGCAGTACTTC. This gives the protein CASSFPGRGSRVEQYF.

The CDR3 spells CATSDQGGPLYEQFF. The DNA of the CDR3 is TGTGCCACCAGTGACCAAGGGGGCCCCTTATATGAGCAGTTCTTC. The chain employs TRBV24-1 and TRBJ2-1; 7 bases line up with TRBD1. Trimming cost V 4 bases and J 8 bases; bases outside gene matches: 10. Per germline, CDR1 KGHDR and CDR2 SFDVKD. The CDR3 extends over 15 amino acids.

This clone was seen only once. The chain carries TRBV2 and TRBJ1-5; TRBD1 aligns across 7 bases. The CDR3 has 15 amino acids. Trimming at V came to 2 bases and at J to 7 bases, leaving 8 bases not matched to a gene. Germline V gene sequence: CDR1 SNHLY, CDR2 FYNNEI. The CDR3 sequence is CASSENRGSDQPQHF. CDR3 bases: TGTGCCAGCAGTGAAAACAGGGGAAGTGACCAGCCCCAGCATTTT.

The gene calls are TRBV25-1 and TRBJ2-1; 7 positions agree with TRBD1. Trimming at V came to 3 bases and at J to 0 bases, leaving 2 bases not matched to a gene. The CDR3 totals 15 residues. Per the germline V gene, CDR1 is MGHDK and CDR2 is SYGVNS. CDR3 in amino acids: CASSERDSSYNEQFF. The DNA of the CDR3 is TGTGCCAGCAGTGAGAGGGACAGCTCCTACAATGAGCAGTTCTTC.

The CDR3 reads CASSYSGPGTYNEQFF. CDR3 DNA: TGTGCCAGCAGTTACTCGGGCCCGGGAACCTACAATGAGCAGTTCTTC. The chain links TRBV6-5 to TRBJ2-1; D might be TRBD2 (5 bases). Germline CDR1 MNHEY, CDR2 SVGAGI. Between the trimmed V and J ends, which lost 0 bases and 2 bases, there was a span of 11 bases. The CDR3 extends over 16 amino acids.

The count of this clone is one. V usage is TRBV2 and J usage is TRBJ1-2; D ambiguous. V was cut by 7 bases and J by 0 bases, with 12 bases left in between. Germline V gene lookup returns CDR1 SNHLY and CDR2 FYNNEI. The CDR3 covers 14 residues. For the CDR3, the DNA is TGTGCCAGCACCTACTACGGGACTAACTATGGCTACACCTTC. Translated, it gives CASTYYGTNYGYTF.